This TCR beta chain was sequenced for a study of blood T cell repertoires in COVID-19. Using immunoSEQ multiplex PCR, the repertoire was profiled, and TCRdb retains in-frame clones only, with some absent. Among approximately 73,000 clones listed, roughly 86% were seen once. Trimming removed 1 base from V and 1 base from J, with 4 bases in between. Germline V gene sequence: CDR1 LGHDT, CDR2 YNNKEL (reference sequence). This CDR3 comprises 13 residues. On this clone itself: The sample has other DNA sequences that encode this CDR3 too.

This receptor was taken from an older woman with acute or convalescent COVID-19. The rearrangement links TRBV3-1 (or the pseudogene TRBV3-2) to TRBJ1-1, with D hard to call. Sequencing was carried out using peripheral blood. CDR3 protein: CASSQGQNTEAFF. Written as DNA, the CDR3 is TGTGCCAGCAGCCAAGGGCAGAACACTGAAGCTTTCTTT.